One sample yielded the 30 T cell receptor beta chains listed below, sequenced in a study of cytomegalovirus exposure and HLA in healthy donors (dated by TCRdb to about 2017). Library generation was performed with the immunoSEQ multiplex PCR assay. TCRdb's version of the immuneACCESS table is confined to in-frame rearrangements and falls short of the full clone set. An unresolved V gene accounts for under half of the shortfall where checked; the remainder is of unknown origin. The sample profile shows about 160,000 clones; over 85% of them were found once. More than 3.5% of the sample belongs to the ten largest clones. Sample: PBMCs. The receptors were sampled from a young man in good health and CMV-seropositive.

The rearrangement links TRBV5-1 to TRBJ1-1; a possible D gene is TRBD1 (6 bases). The V gene lost 5 bases and the J gene lost 1 base, with 12 bases spanning the gap. Per the germline V gene, CDR1 is SGHRS and CDR2 is YFSETQ. The length of the CDR3 is 14 residues. This CDR3 is CASSLGTTNTEAFF. The CDR3 DNA follows: TGCGCCAGCAGTTTAGGGACAACGAACACTGAAGCTTTCTTT.

The chain couples TRBV28 to TRBJ1-2; 8 bases agree with TRBD1. The V gene end was trimmed by 5 bases and the J gene end by 5 bases; junction bases not matched to a gene: 16. The CDR3 is made up of 17 amino acids. Germline lookup yields CDR1 MDHEN and CDR2 SYDVKM. The CDR3 loop is CASSPPPGQGRRYGYTF. The DNA of the CDR3 is TGTGCCAGCAGTCCCCCCCCCGGACAGGGACGAAGGTATGGCTACACCTTC.

A word on this clone: Distinct nucleotide sequences in the sample also encode this CDR3. The V and J genes are TRBV27 and TRBJ2-1, with TRBD2 matching 12 bases. V lost 0 bases, J lost 4 bases, and 1 base stayed unmatched. The CDR3 consists of 16 residues. Germline V gives CDR1 MNHEY, CDR2 SMNVEV (reference sequence). CDR3: CASSLSGLAGYNEQFF. In DNA, the CDR3 is TGTGCCAGCAGTTTATCCGGACTAGCGGGGTACAATGAGCAGTTCTTC.

V is TRBV10-3 and J is TRBJ1-2, with 7 nucleotides matching TRBD1. Trimming at V came to 6 bases and at J to 8 bases, leaving 9 bases not matched to a gene. The CDR3 sequence is 13 residues long. Germline CDR1 reads ENHRY; CDR2 reads SYGVKD. The CDR3 is CAIRDTGERGYTF. In DNA, the CDR3 is TGTGCCATCAGAGATACAGGGGAGCGGGGCTACACCTTC.

This chain joins TRBV5-1 and TRBJ1-2; D perhaps matches TRBD1 (6 bases). Germline CDR1 and CDR2: SGHRS and YFSETQ. Deletions cut 0 bases from V and 6 bases from J, with 15 bases between. The CDR3 is 15 amino acids. CDR3 nucleotides: TGCGCCAGCAGCTTGGGGGAAGGGCCAGGGGATGGCTACACCTTC. It is translated as CASSLGEGPGDGYTF. Variable domain in full (rest from reference TRBV5-1 and TRBJ1-2): KAGVTQTPRYLIKTRGQQVTLSCSPISGHRSVSWYQQTPGQGLQFLFEYFSETQRNKGNFPGRFSGRQFSNSRSEMNVSTLELGDSALYLCASSLGEGPGDGYTFGSGTRLTVV.

The rearrangement links TRBV27 to TRBJ1-1; 8 bases agree with TRBD1. The CDR3 runs to 18 residues. The germline gives CDR1 MNHEY, CDR2 SMNVEV (reference sequence). Trimming took 5 bases from V and 3 from J; bases not matched to a gene: 17. CDR3: CASSHRPGRGRRDTEAFF. For the CDR3, the DNA is TGTGCCAGCAGTCATCGCCCCGGCAGGGGGCGTCGGGACACTGAAGCTTTCTTT.

The chain combines TRBV5-1 with TRBJ1-4; D is uncertain. CDR1 is SGHRS and CDR2 is YFSETQ in the germline V gene. Deletions cut 1 base from V and 5 bases from J, with 12 bases between. This CDR3 has 15 residues. The CDR3 loop reads CASSLQHPANEKLFF. The CDR3 region has the DNA TGCGCCAGCAGCTTGCAACATCCTGCCAATGAAAAACTGTTTTTT.

This chain connects TRBV9 to TRBJ2-2; the D is unclear. Trimming stripped 2 bases from V and 7 bases from J, with 12 bases between. The CDR3 length is 14 residues. Germline values: CDR1 SGDLS, CDR2 YYNGEE. The CDR3 coding sequence is TGTGCCAGCAGCGTTCAAGTTGGCCACGGGGAGCTGTTTTTT. Translation gives CASSVQVGHGELFF.

The chain combines TRBV27 with TRBJ2-1; no reliable D call. The CDR3 totals 16 residues. The germline V gene has CDR1 MNHEY and CDR2 SMNVEV (reference sequence). V shed 0 bases and J shed 6 bases, with 15 bases lying between them. In nucleotides, the CDR3 is TGTGCCAGCAGTTTATCTTTCCCACTCCCTTCCAATGAGCAGTTCTTC. This encodes CASSLSFPLPSNEQFF.

This clone was counted a few times. This chain uses TRBV28 with TRBJ2-7; 7 nucleotides match TRBD1. The CDR3 is made up of 14 amino acids. The germline V gene encodes CDR1 MDHEN and CDR2 SYDVKM. J was trimmed by 2 bases and V by 6 bases; bases with no gene match: 7. The CDR3 reads CASSQDRVTYEQYF. CDR3 DNA: TGTGCCAGCAGCCAAGACAGGGTGACCTACGAGCAGTACTTC.

The chain links TRBV28 to TRBJ2-7, with 10 bases fitting TRBD2. Germline V gene data show CDR1 as MDHEN and CDR2 as SYDVKM. The CDR3 runs 12 residues. V shed 10 bases, J shed 6 bases, and the junction held 6 bases outside the gene matches. The CDR3 region has the DNA TGTGCCACCTCTAGCGGGAGTGCCGAGCAGTACTTC. Translated, it gives CATSSGSAEQYF. Full variable domain (missing parts from reference TRBV28 and TRBJ2-7): DVKVTQSSRYLVKRTGEKVFLECVQDMDHENMFWYRQDPGLGLRLIYFSYDVKMKEKGDIPEGYSVSREKKERFSLILESASTNQTSMYLCATSSGSAEQYFGPGTRLTVT.

This chain links TRBV7-3 with TRBJ2-7; 10 bases fit TRBD2. The V gene end was trimmed by 10 bases and the J gene end by 3 bases; junction bases not matched to a gene: 9. This CDR3 is 14 amino acids long. Looked up from germline, CDR1 is SGHTA and CDR2 is FQGTGA. CDR3: CANSSGRARYEQYF. The DNA for the CDR3 is TGTGCCAACTCCAGCGGGAGGGCCCGCTACGAGCAGTACTTC.

The chain has TRBV6-1 and TRBJ2-1, with D possibly TRBD2 on 5 matching bases. CDR1 is MNHNS, CDR2 SASEGT, per germline. V was pared by 10 bases and J by 2 bases, with 15 bases between. The CDR3 runs 14 residues. The CDR3 bases are TGTGCCACCCGTCGAGGGAGTCCCTACAATGAGCAGTTCTTC. It is translated as CATRRGSPYNEQFF.

The rearrangement uses TRBV30 and TRBJ2-7, with D perhaps TRBD2 (5 bases). Germline V gives CDR1 GTSNPN, CDR2 SVGIG (reference sequence). V was cut by 2 bases and J by 7 bases, with 12 bases left in between. The CDR3 is 12 residues long. The CDR3 DNA is TGTGCCTGGAGTAGAGAGGGTAGGGAGCAGTACTTC. Protein: CAWSREGREQYF. The whole variable domain, filled in from reference TRBV30 and TRBJ2-7, reads SQTIHQWPATLVQPVGSPLSLECTVEGTSNPNLYWYRQAAGRGLQLLFYSVGIGQISSEVPQNLSASRPQDRQFILSSKKLLLSDSGFYLCAWSREGREQYFGPGTRLTVT.

This chain joins TRBV6-1 and TRBJ1-1; the D is unclear. The CDR3 runs to 13 residues. CDR1 and CDR2 from the germline V gene are MNHNS and SASEGT. Trimming removed 1 base at V and 6 bases at J, with 9 bases between. CDR3 in amino acids: CASSEDYGAEAFF. CDR3 nucleotide sequence: TGTGCCAGCAGTGAAGATTACGGTGCTGAAGCTTTCTTT.

This clone was picked up one time. This sequence joins TRBV5-1 and TRBJ2-2; 7 nucleotides agree with TRBD2. This CDR3 comprises 15 residues. CDR1 and CDR2 (germline): SGHRS, YFSETQ. V dropped 0 bases and J dropped 7; count of bases not matched to a gene: 6. The CDR3 DNA follows: TGCGCCAGCAGCTTGGTAGGCCTAGCGGTCGGGGAGCTGTTTTTT. This sequence encodes CASSLVGLAVGELFF.

This clone was picked up one time. The V and J genes are TRBV4-1 and TRBJ1-2, with 7 bases that match TRBD1. CDR1 is MGHRA, CDR2 YSYEKL, per germline. This CDR3 has 14 residues. V gave up 2 bases and J gave up 6 bases; unmatched junction bases: 6. CDR3 DNA: TGCGCCAGCAGCCAAACCGGGACAGATAATGGCTACACCTTC. Encoded protein: CASSQTGTDNGYTF.

The chain employs TRBV5-4 and TRBJ1-2; 7 nucleotides line up with TRBD1. Losses at the gene ends were 2 bases for V and 7 bases for J; bases not matched to a gene: 11. There are 15 residues in the CDR3. Germline CDR1 reads SGHNT; CDR2 reads YYREEE (reference sequence). CDR3 sequence (DNA): TGTGCCAGCAGCTTCGCGACAGGGAATGAATTTGGCTACACCTTC. Translated: CASSFATGNEFGYTF.

The rearrangement uses TRBV6-1 and TRBJ2-7; 11 bases are shared with TRBD2. Germline lookup yields CDR1 MNHNS and CDR2 SASEGT. V shed 3 bases, J shed 1 base, and the junction held 5 bases outside the gene matches. The CDR3 totals 16 residues. For the CDR3, the DNA is TGTGCCAGCAGTGATAGCGGGAGGGGAGGATCCTACGAGCAGTACTTC. Protein product: CASSDSGRGGSYEQYF.

This clone was observed a single time. V gene TRBV19 combines with J gene TRBJ1-5, with 11 bases fitting TRBD1. Germline V gene data show CDR1 as LNHDA and CDR2 as SQIVND (reference sequence). CDR3 length: 15 amino acids. The trim removed 5 bases at V and 5 bases at J, leaving 5 bases unmatched. Written as DNA, the CDR3 is TGTGCCAGTAGTCCCGGGACAGGGGGGTATCAGCCCCAGCATTTT. Translated, it gives CASSPGTGGYQPQHF.

V usage is TRBV28 and J usage is TRBJ1-1; D possibly corresponds to TRBD1 (5 bases). The germline gives CDR1 MDHEN, CDR2 SYDVKM. CDR3 size: 14 residues. Trimming cost V 6 bases and J 2 bases, with 13 bases left between them. CDR3 amino acids: CASSVGGYNTEAFF. Here the CDR3 DNA reads TGTGCCAGCAGCGTCGGGGGGTACAACACTGAAGCTTTCTTT.

V usage is TRBV11-2 and J usage is TRBJ2-1; 8 nucleotides line up with TRBD2. V shed 0 bases, J shed 4 bases, and the junction held 5 bases outside the gene matches. Germline V gene lookup returns CDR1 SGHAT and CDR2 FQNNGV. This CDR3 spans 16 amino acids. This chain's CDR3 is CASSLEVAGPYNEQFF. The CDR3 nucleotides are TGTGCCAGCAGCTTAGAGGTAGCGGGGCCTTACAATGAGCAGTTCTTC.

The rearrangement joins TRBV4-1 to TRBJ2-2; 15 nucleotides agree with TRBD2. Germline V gene lookup returns CDR1 MGHRA and CDR2 YSYEKL. The ends lost 5 bases at V and 3 bases at J; junction bases unmatched: 4. This CDR3 has 17 residues. The CDR3 DNA sequence: TGCGCCAGCAGCGGGACTAGCGGGAGGTTGGACACCGGGGAGCTGTTTTTT. Translated, it gives CASSGTSGRLDTGELFF.

The chain carries TRBV13 and TRBJ2-3; D may be TRBD2 (5 bases). Germline lookup yields CDR1 PRHDT and CDR2 FYEKMQ (reference sequence). The CDR3 consists of 14 residues. The V end was cut by 3 bases, the J end by 4 bases, with 11 bases between. This CDR3 is CASSFRGSPDTQYF. CDR3 nucleotides: TGTGCCAGCAGCTTCCGAGGGTCCCCAGATACGCAGTATTTT.

This sequence joins TRBV6-5 and TRBJ2-5; 11 nucleotides line up with TRBD2. V was clipped by 5 bases and J by 1 base; unmatched bases: 0. The CDR3 covers 14 residues. Germline V gene data show CDR1 as MNHEY and CDR2 as SVGAGI. CDR3 bases: TGTGCCAGCAGTGGGACTAGCGGCCAAGAGACCCAGTACTTC. Translation gives CASSGTSGQETQYF.

The rearrangement joins TRBV6-5 to TRBJ2-2; 9 nucleotides agree with TRBD2. This CDR3 has 15 amino acids. Losses at the gene ends were 8 bases for V and 2 bases for J; bases not matched to a gene: 6. In germline, CDR1 is MNHEY, CDR2 SVGAGI. The DNA for the CDR3 is TGTGCCAGCGCAGGAGCGGGAGGTAACACCGGGGAGCTGTTTTTT. This sequence encodes CASAGAGGNTGELFF.

The V gene is TRBV7-9, the J gene TRBJ1-4, with a possible D match to TRBD1 (6 bases). CDR3 size: 18 residues. CDR1 SEHNR and CDR2 FQNEAQ come from the germline V gene (reference sequence). Trimming removed 0 bases at V and 3 bases at J, with 17 bases between. This CDR3 reads CASSLAIRDNSPNEKLFF. The CDR3 nucleotides are TGTGCCAGCAGCTTAGCCATAAGGGACAACTCGCCTAATGAAAAACTGTTTTTT.

The chain combines TRBV9 with TRBJ1-4; D gene uncertain. V lost 0 bases, J lost 6 bases, and 9 bases lay in between. The CDR3 totals 14 residues. Germline loops: CDR1 SGDLS, CDR2 YYNGEE. In DNA form, the CDR3 reads TGTGCCAGCAGCGTAGGATCTCTAGATGAAAAACTGTTTTTT. Its protein product is CASSVGSLDEKLFF.

This clone was observed a single time. V usage is TRBV6-1 and J usage is TRBJ1-5; 7 nucleotides agree with TRBD1. Germline V gene lookup returns CDR1 MNHNS and CDR2 SASEGT. The CDR3 runs 15 residues. V lost 6 bases, J lost 3 bases, and 8 bases stayed unmatched. The CDR3 DNA reads TGTGCCAGCAGCTCCCAGGGACAGAACAATCAGCCCCAGCATTTT. Translation gives CASSSQGQNNQPQHF.

The chain recombines TRBV5-6 with TRBJ1-1; D gene uncertain. The CDR3 covers 14 residues. Trimming removed 0 bases from V and 1 base from J, with 7 bases in between. CDR1 and CDR2 (germline): SGHDT, YYEEEE. For the CDR3, the DNA is TGTGCCAGCAGCTTGGCCGCAGGGAACACTGAAGCTTTCTTT. This translates into CASSLAAGNTEAFF.